This is a list of T cell receptor beta chains from one sample in a study of human T cells and chemical hapten exposure. TCRdb used MiXCR to reprocess the RACE reads, holding one entry per CDR3 protein. The table lists some 340,000 distinct CDR3 sequences, around 6.9% of them singletons. Sequenced material: whole blood, taken in connection with sensitization to the hapten diphenylcyclopropenone (DPC). These receptors were collected from a woman in her late teens or twenties with alopecia areata. Some clones in this sample may be carry-over from other donors' samples. Both conserved end residues are part of each CDR3. D genes are given only for firm matches. The size field is filled for only some rows; it gives once, few, many or a size class.

TGTGCCAGCAGTTCCACAGGGGCACTTAGCTATCAGCCCCAGCATTTT | CASSSTGALSYQPQHF | . | TRBJ1-5 | TRBV12-3/TRBV12-4 | TRBD1
TGTGCCAGCAGTTTAGGGGACTTCCGAAATCAGCCCCAGCATTTT | CASSLGDFRNQPQHF | few | TRBJ1-5 | TRBV12-3/TRBV12-4 | .
TGTGCCAGCAGTGAAGCAATGGGGACAGGATATAGCAATCAGCCCCAGCATTTT | CASSEAMGTGYSNQPQHF | few | TRBJ1-5 | TRBV6-1 | TRBD1
TGTGCCAGCAGTTGGACGGGGAACGGCAATCAGCCCCAGCATTTT | CASSWTGNGNQPQHF | . | TRBJ1-5 | TRBV6-2/TRBV6-3 | .
TGTGCCAGCAGCCAAGGGCTCCCCAACTACAATGAGCAGTTCTTC | CASSQGLPNYNEQFF | many | TRBJ2-1 | TRBV3-1 | .
TGCGCCAGCAGCCAAACAGGGGCCGGGGAGCTGTTTTTT | CASSQTGAGELFF | many | TRBJ2-2 | TRBV4-3 | TRBD1
TGTGCCAGCAGCACCAGACAGGGCGGCTATGGCTACACCTTC | CASSTRQGGYGYTF | few | TRBJ1-2 | TRBV21-1 | .
TGTGCCAGCAGCCAAGGGACAGGGGCCACAGATACGCAGTATTTT | CASSQGTGATDTQYF | few | TRBJ2-3 | TRBV14 | TRBD1
TGTGCCAGCAGTCCGGGGGTCAGAAAATCAGATCAGCCCCAGCATTTT | CASSPGVRKSDQPQHF | . | TRBJ1-5 | TRBV6-2/TRBV6-3 | .
TGTGCCAGTAGTAGCCGGGACACCCAAGAGACCCAGTACTTC | CASSSRDTQETQYF | many | TRBJ2-5 | TRBV19 | .
TGTGCCAGCTGGGGACAGGGGGATTCACCCCTCCACTTT | CASWGQGDSPLHF | . | TRBJ1-6 | TRBV7-9 | TRBD1
TGTGCCAGCAGTTACTCGCTGGCGACTAGCGGGGGGCATGAGCAGTTCTTC | CASSYSLATSGGHEQFF | . | TRBJ2-1 | TRBV6-6 | TRBD2
TGTGCCAGCAGTTTCTTTGCAACTAATGAAAAACTGTTTTTT | CASSFFATNEKLFF | many | TRBJ1-4 | TRBV28 | .